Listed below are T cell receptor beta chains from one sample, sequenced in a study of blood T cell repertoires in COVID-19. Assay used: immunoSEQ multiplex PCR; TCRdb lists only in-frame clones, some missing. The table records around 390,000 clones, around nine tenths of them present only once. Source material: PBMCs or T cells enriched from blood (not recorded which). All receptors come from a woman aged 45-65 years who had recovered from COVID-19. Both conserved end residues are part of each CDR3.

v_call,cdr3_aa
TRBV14,CASSQTGTGAHTEAFF
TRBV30,CAWSVQQDQPQHF
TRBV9,CASSVGVLGNQPQHF
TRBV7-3,CASSTTGLDGYTF
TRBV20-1,CRAVRDTEAFF
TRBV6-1,CASSDGQGGNTGELFF
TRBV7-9,CASSLPGSRLNEQFF
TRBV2,CASSPTGNAYGYTF
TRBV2,CASSDQGLYDEQFF
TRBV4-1,CASSLRRGVANEKLFF